The 5 T cell receptor beta chains presented below share a single source sample, sequenced in a study of blood T cells in healthy people across ages. Using a J-beta primer mix together with a sample-barcoded 5' primer, a second PCR was run for roughly 6 to 11 cycles. TCRdb passed the 5' RACE reads through MiXCR, listing each CDR3 protein once. The sample gives approximately 800,000 distinct CDR3 sequences, under 80% of which show up once; roughly 25% is in the top ten. Material for sequencing was blood. The source is a man aged 25-45 years in good health.

CDR3 in DNA: TGCAGTGCTAGAGTTTCAGGTACTAGCGGGGCCCCAGGTGAGCAGTTCTTC. Protein product: CSARVSGTSGAPGEQFF. The gene calls are TRBV20-1 and TRBJ2-1; 10 bases line up with TRBD2. Germline V gene lookup returns CDR1 DFQATT and CDR2 SNEGSKA (reference sequence). The V and J ends lost 1 base and 9 bases, in that order; junction bases with no gene match: 15. The CDR3 covers 17 residues.

The chain has TRBV20-1 and TRBJ2-7; D gene ambiguous. This CDR3 has 13 amino acids. Deletions cut 1 base from V and 0 bases from J, with 7 bases between. Germline CDR1 is DFQATT and CDR2 is SNEGSKA (reference sequence). This chain's CDR3 is CSARGSVSYEQYF. CDR3 coding DNA: TGCAGTGCTAGAGGTTCTGTCTCCTACGAGCAGTACTTC.

The chain uses TRBV7-2 and TRBJ2-6; D unresolved. The V gene's germline CDR1 is SGHTA and CDR2 FQGNSA. Trimming pared 5 bases from V and 0 bases from J, leaving 11 bases between. This CDR3 contains 16 residues. This CDR3 is CASSPRTVSGANVLTF. CDR3 nucleotide sequence: TGTGCCAGCAGCCCCCGGACGGTCTCTGGGGCCAACGTCCTGACTTTC.

The rearrangement links TRBV9 to TRBJ2-2; 8 nucleotides agree with TRBD2. Germline V CDR1 and CDR2: SGDLS, YYNGEE. The CDR3 spans 18 residues. The junction had 15 bases not matched to a gene; V was cut back by 0 bases and J by 8 bases. Here the CDR3 reads CASSVVMVAGSRHGELFF. DNA of the CDR3: TGTGCCAGCAGCGTAGTAATGGTAGCGGGGTCCCGCCATGGGGAGCTGTTTTTT.

The chain has TRBV7-9 and TRBJ1-1; TRBD1 agrees at 7 bases. The V gene's germline CDR1 is SEHNR and CDR2 FQNEAQ (reference sequence). The length of the CDR3 is 11 residues. V shed 2 bases, J shed 11 bases, and the junction held 2 bases outside the gene matches. The CDR3 DNA is TGTGCCAGCAGCTTAACAGGGGACGCTTTCTTT. The encoded protein is CASSLTGDAFF.